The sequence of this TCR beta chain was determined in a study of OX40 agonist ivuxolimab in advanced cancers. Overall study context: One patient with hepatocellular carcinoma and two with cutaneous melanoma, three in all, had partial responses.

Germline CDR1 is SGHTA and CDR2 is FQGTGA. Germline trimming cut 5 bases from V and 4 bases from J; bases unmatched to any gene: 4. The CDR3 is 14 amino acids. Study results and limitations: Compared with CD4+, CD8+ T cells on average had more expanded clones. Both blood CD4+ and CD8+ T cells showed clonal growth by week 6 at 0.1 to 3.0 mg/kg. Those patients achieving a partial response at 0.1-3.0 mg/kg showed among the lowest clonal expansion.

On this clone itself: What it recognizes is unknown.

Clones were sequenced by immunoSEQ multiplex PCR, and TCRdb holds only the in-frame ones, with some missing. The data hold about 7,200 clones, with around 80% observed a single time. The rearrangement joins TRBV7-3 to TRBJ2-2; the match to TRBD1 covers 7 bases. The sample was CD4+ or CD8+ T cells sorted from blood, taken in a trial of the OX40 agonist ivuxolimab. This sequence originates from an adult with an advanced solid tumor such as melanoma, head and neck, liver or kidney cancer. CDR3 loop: CASSRTGVTGELFF. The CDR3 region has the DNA TGTGCCAGCAGCCGAACAGGGGTCACCGGGGAGCTGTTTTTT.